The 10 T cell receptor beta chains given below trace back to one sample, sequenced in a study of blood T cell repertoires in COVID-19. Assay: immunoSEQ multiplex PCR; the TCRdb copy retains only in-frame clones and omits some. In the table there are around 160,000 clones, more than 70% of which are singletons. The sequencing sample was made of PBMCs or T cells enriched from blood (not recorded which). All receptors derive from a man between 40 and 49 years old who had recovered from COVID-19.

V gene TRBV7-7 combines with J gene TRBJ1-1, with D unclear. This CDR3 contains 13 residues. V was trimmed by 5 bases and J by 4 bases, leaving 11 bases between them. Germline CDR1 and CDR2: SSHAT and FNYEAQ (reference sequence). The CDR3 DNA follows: TGTGCCAGCAGCGCAAGTGTTAGCACTGAAGCTTTCTTT. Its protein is CASSASVSTEAFF.

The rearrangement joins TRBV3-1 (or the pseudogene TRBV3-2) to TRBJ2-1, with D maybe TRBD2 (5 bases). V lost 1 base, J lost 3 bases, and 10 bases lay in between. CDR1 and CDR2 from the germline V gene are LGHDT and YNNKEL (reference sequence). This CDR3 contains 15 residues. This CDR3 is CASSQGRTDYNEQFF. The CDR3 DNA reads TGTGCCAGCAGCCAAGGACGGACTGACTACAATGAGCAGTTCTTC.

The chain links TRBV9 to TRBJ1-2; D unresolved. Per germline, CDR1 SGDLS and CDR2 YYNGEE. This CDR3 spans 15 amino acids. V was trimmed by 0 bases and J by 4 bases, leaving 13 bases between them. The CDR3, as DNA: TGTGCCAGCAGCGTAGGGGAGGCCGGATTCTATGGCTACACCTTC. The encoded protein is CASSVGEAGFYGYTF.

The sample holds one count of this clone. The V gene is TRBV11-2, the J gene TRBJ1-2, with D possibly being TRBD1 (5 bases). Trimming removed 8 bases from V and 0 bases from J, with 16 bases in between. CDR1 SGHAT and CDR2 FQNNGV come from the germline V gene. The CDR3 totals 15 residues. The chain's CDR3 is CASRALQVPNYGYTF. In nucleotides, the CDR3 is TGTGCCAGCCGAGCGTTACAGGTCCCTAACTATGGCTACACCTTC.

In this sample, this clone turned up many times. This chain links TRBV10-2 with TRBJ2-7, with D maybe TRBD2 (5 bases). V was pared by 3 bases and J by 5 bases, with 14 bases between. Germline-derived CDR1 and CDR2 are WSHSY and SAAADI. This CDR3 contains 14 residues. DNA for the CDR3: TGCGCCAGCAGTGACGTGGGGAGAAGCGACGAGCAGTACTTC. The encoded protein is CASSDVGRSDEQYF.

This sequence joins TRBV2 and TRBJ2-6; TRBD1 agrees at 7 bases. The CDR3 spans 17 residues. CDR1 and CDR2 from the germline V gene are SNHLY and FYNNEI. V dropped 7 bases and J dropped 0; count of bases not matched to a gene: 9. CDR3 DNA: TGTGCCAGCACTCCGGGACAGCGATTCTCTGGGGCCAACGTCCTGACTTTC. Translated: CASTPGQRFSGANVLTF.

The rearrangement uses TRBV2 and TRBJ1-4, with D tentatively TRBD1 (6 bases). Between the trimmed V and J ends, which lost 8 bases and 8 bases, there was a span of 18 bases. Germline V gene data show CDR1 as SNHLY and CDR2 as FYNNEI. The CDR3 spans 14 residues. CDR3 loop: CASAVGGAKEKLFF. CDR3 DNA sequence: TGTGCCAGCGCGGTCGGGGGGGCAAAGGAAAAACTGTTTTTT.

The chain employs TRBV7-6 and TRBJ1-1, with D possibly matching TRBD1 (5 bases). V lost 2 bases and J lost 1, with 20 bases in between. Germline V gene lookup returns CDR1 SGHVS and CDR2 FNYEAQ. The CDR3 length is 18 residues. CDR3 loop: CASSLHGAYRPTNTEAFF. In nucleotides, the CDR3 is TGTGCCAGCAGCTTACACGGTGCTTACAGGCCTACGAACACTGAAGCTTTCTTT.

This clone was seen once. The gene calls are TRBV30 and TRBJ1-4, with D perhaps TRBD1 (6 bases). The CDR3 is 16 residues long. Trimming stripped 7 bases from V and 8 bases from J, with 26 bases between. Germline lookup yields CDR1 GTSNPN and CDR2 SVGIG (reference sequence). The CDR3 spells CAYQDRPHLGMEKLFF. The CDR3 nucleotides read TGTGCCTACCAGGACAGACCCCACTTGGGGATGGAAAAACTGTTTTTT.

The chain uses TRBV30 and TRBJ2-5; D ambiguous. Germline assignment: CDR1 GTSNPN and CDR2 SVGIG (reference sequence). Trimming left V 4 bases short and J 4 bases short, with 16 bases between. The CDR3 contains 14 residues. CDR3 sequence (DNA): TGTGCCTGGAATCTAGGTGGGTTAGGAGAGACCCAGTACTTC. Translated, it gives CAWNLGGLGETQYF.